This T cell receptor beta chain was observed in a study of blood T cell repertoires in COVID-19. Background on the study: The samples span acute and convalescent COVID-19 from the United States, Italy and Spain.

The CDR3 loop spans 15 amino acids. V was trimmed by 0 bases and J by 2 bases, leaving 8 bases between them. Germline loops: CDR1 LGHNA, CDR2 YNFKEQ. How the authors handled the data: Reference gene primers were amplified, and this amplification served to estimate nucleated cell counts. Profiled with immunoSEQ multiplex PCR; TCRdb holds only in-frame clones, not every one. The V and J calls and the clone size are those of that table, but D and trimming were determined from the DNA. The sample yields roughly 53,000 clones, roughly nine tenths seen once. The receptor comes from a man aged 60-69 years with acute or convalescent COVID-19. The rearrangement links TRBV4-2 to TRBJ1-3, with D possibly being TRBD1 (6 bases). Specimen: peripheral blood. The DNA of the CDR3 is TGTGCCAGCAGCCAAGATAGGACAGCTGGAAACACCATATATTTT. This translates into CASSQDRTAGNTIYF.